These 22 T cell receptor beta chains were all obtained from the same sample, sequenced in a study of blood T cell repertoires in COVID-19 (dated by TCRdb to about 2020). Library generation was performed with the immunoSEQ multiplex PCR assay. What TCRdb holds here is the immuneACCESS table cut down to in-frame rearrangements. Part of the clones is not present; checked against another copy, under half of the missing clones reflect an unresolved V gene, and the others are unexplained. Recorded for this sample are around 170,000 clones; approximately 86% of them occurred a single time. The ten largest clones represent over 7.5% of the sample. The sample taken for sequencing was peripheral blood. Receptors were obtained from a man aged 45-65 years with active or convalescent COVID-19.

The rearrangement joins TRBV11-3 to TRBJ1-1, with D maybe TRBD1 (6 bases). V shed 5 bases and J shed 0 bases, with 10 bases lying between them. CDR3 length: 14 residues. From germline, CDR1 is SGHNT and CDR2 YENEEA. The CDR3 region has the DNA TGTGCCAGCAGCGCACAGGGCCTGAACACTGAAGCTTTCTTT. Its protein product is CASSAQGLNTEAFF.

The V and J genes are TRBV15 and TRBJ2-7; TRBD1 matches at 10 bases. V shed 5 bases and J 3 bases; nucleotides not matched to a gene: 4. From germline, CDR1 is LNHNV and CDR2 YYDKDF (reference sequence). This CDR3 is built from 14 residues. The CDR3 sequence is CATSGGQGFYEQYF. CDR3 nucleotides: TGTGCCACCAGCGGGGGACAGGGGTTCTACGAGCAGTACTTC.

The chain uses TRBV2 and TRBJ1-6; 8 positions match TRBD1. The germline CDR1 and CDR2 sequences are SNHLY and FYNNEI. Losses at the gene ends were 6 bases for V and 9 bases for J; bases not matched to a gene: 4. The CDR3 sequence is 13 residues long. Written as DNA, the CDR3 is TGTGCCAGCAGGGACAGGGAGGGTTCACCCCTCCACTTT. Its translation is CASRDREGSPLHF.

V and J are TRBV6-1 and TRBJ1-1; D might be TRBD1 (6 bases). The CDR3 length is 17 residues. Germline assignment: CDR1 MNHNS and CDR2 SASEGT. V gave up 3 bases and J gave up 0 bases, with 17 bases separating them. The CDR3 loop reads CASSEDFYRVMNTEAFF. The CDR3 region has the DNA TGTGCCAGCAGTGAGGATTTTTACAGGGTCATGAACACTGAAGCTTTCTTT.

This chain uses TRBV5-6 with TRBJ2-1, with 7 bases lining up with TRBD2. CDR3 size: 15 residues. Trimming removed 0 bases from V and 9 bases from J; junction bases left unmatched: 9. Germline lookup yields CDR1 SGHDT and CDR2 YYEEEE. In DNA, the CDR3 is TGTGCCAGCAGCTTGGCTGGCGGGAGCTCGGGTGAGCAGTTCTTC. Translated, it gives CASSLAGGSSGEQFF.

The chain employs TRBV12-5 and TRBJ1-1, with 11 positions matching TRBD1. The CDR3 loop spans 16 amino acids. Germline values: CDR1 LGHNT, CDR2 FRNRAP. J lost 2 bases, V lost 8 bases, and 10 bases had no gene match. In DNA form, the CDR3 reads TGTGCTAGTATGCGAGAGGACAGGGGGCGCAACACTGAAGCTTTCTTT. This gives the protein CASMREDRGRNTEAFF.

This sequence joins TRBV18 and TRBJ1-2, with a weak D call TRBD1 (6 bases). V lost 6 bases and J 8 bases, leaving 16 bases between the germline ends. Germline V gene lookup returns CDR1 KGHSH and CDR2 LQKENI. This CDR3 spans 13 amino acids. Here the CDR3 DNA reads TGTGCCAGCTCGCCCACAGGGTCGGAAGGCTACACCTTC. It translates to CASSPTGSEGYTF. The variable domain in full, with the rest retrieved from reference TRBV18 and TRBJ1-2, is NAGVMQNPRHLVRRRGQEARLRCSPMKGHSHVYWYRQLPEEGLKFMVYLQKENIIDESGMPKERFSAEFPKEGPSILRIQQVVRGDSAAYFCASSPTGSEGYTFGSGTRLTVV.

The chain uses TRBV19 and TRBJ1-4, with 8 bases identical to TRBD1. The CDR3 is 13 residues long. V shed 8 bases and J 8 bases; nucleotides not matched to a gene: 7. Per the germline V gene, CDR1 is LNHDA and CDR2 is SQIVND (reference sequence). In DNA form, the CDR3 reads TGTGCCAGTGGCGGACAGGGCGGGGAAAAACTGTTTTTT. This gives the protein CASGGQGGEKLFF. The entire variable domain, with the rest obtained from reference TRBV19 and TRBJ1-4, is as follows: DGGITQSPKYLFRKEGQNVTLSCEQNLNHDAMYWYRQDPGQGLRLIYYSQIVNDFQKGDIAEGYSVSREKKESFPLTVTSAQKNPTAFYLCASGGQGGEKLFFGSGTQLSVL.

The chain uses TRBV18 and TRBJ1-2; 7 positions agree with TRBD1. After removal of 6 bases from V and 1 base from J, the junction contained 5 bases not matched to a gene. Per the germline V gene, CDR1 is KGHSH and CDR2 is LQKENI. This CDR3 contains 14 residues. The CDR3 sequence: CASSPGQINYGYTF. The CDR3 DNA follows: TGTGCCAGCTCGCCGGGACAGATTAACTATGGCTACACCTTC.

Only a few counts were recorded for this clone. The CDR3 DNA is TGTGCCAGCAGCCCCTACGGGGGGTACGATGAGCAGTTCTTC. Translation: CASSPYGGYDEQFF. V and J are TRBV14 and TRBJ2-1; 7 nucleotides agree with TRBD2. Trimming took 4 bases from V and 8 from J; bases not matched to a gene: 8. CDR3 length: 14 amino acids. The V gene's germline CDR1 is SGHDN and CDR2 FVKESK.

The chain carries TRBV27 and TRBJ2-1, with 8 positions matching TRBD2. V lost 2 bases, J lost 2 bases, and 5 bases stayed unmatched. Germline loops: CDR1 MNHEY, CDR2 SMNVEV (reference sequence). This CDR3 region has 16 residues. The CDR3 DNA sequence: TGTGCCAGCAGTTTAGGTTACGGGAGGGCCTACAATGAGCAGTTCTTC. It yields the protein CASSLGYGRAYNEQFF.

The rearrangement joins TRBV5-1 to TRBJ1-1, with TRBD1 identical over 9 bases. Germline lookup yields CDR1 SGHRS and CDR2 YFSETQ. CDR3 length equals 16 residues. Trimming removed 4 bases from V and 5 bases from J; junction bases left unmatched: 12. The CDR3 sequence is CASSRTGANRGTEAFF. CDR3 sequence (DNA): TGCGCCAGCAGCAGGACAGGGGCCAACAGGGGAACTGAAGCTTTCTTT. The full variable domain, its missing parts supplied by reference TRBV5-1 and TRBJ1-1, is KAGVTQTPRYLIKTRGQQVTLSCSPISGHRSVSWYQQTPGQGLQFLFEYFSETQRNKGNFPGRFSGRQFSNSRSEMNVSTLELGDSALYLCASSRTGANRGTEAFFGQGTRLTVV.

The rearrangement joins TRBV28 to TRBJ1-3, with D unresolved. V was clipped by 6 bases and J by 0 bases, with 6 bases between them. The CDR3 length is 13 residues. The germline V gene has CDR1 MDHEN and CDR2 SYDVKM. The CDR3 nucleotides read TGTGCCAGCAGGTTCAACTCTGGAAACACCATATATTTT. Its protein is CASRFNSGNTIYF.

This clone was detected once. This sequence joins TRBV4-2 and TRBJ2-7, with TRBD1 identical over 7 bases. The germline CDR1 and CDR2 sequences are LGHNA and YNFKEQ. The V gene end was trimmed by 4 bases and the J gene end by 4 bases; junction bases not matched to a gene: 13. The CDR3 is 16 residues long. The CDR3 DNA sequence: TGTGCCAGCAGCCGCTCATCTCGACAGGGTGGGTACGAGCAGTACTTC. It encodes CASSRSSRQGGYEQYF.

The chain recombines TRBV11-3 with TRBJ2-1, with 8 bases aligning to TRBD2. Looked up from germline, CDR1 is SGHNT and CDR2 is YENEEA. CDR3 length equals 16 residues. Trimming at V came to 5 bases and at J to 4 bases, leaving 10 bases not matched to a gene. The CDR3: CASSDSLSSGYNEQFF. DNA of the CDR3: TGTGCCAGCAGCGACTCACTGTCTAGCGGGTACAATGAGCAGTTCTTC.

The CDR3 region has the DNA TGTGCCAGCAGCTTAGTCCAGGGCGAACCCCTCCACTTT. It yields the protein CASSLVQGEPLHF. V gene TRBV7-9 combines with J gene TRBJ1-6; D might be TRBD1 (5 bases). Germline loops: CDR1 SEHNR, CDR2 FQNEAQ (reference sequence). The V and J ends lost 1 base and 12 bases respectively, with 10 bases between them. CDR3 size: 13 residues.

The chain employs TRBV5-1 and TRBJ1-6, with D tentatively TRBD1 (6 bases). The CDR3 is 15 amino acids. From germline, CDR1 is SGHRS and CDR2 YFSETQ. Trimming pared 1 base from V and 7 bases from J, leaving 12 bases between. CDR3 nucleotide sequence: TGCGCCAGCAGCTTGACCGGGACACCAAATTCACCCCTCCACTTT. The encoded protein is CASSLTGTPNSPLHF.

This rearrangement joins TRBV28 to TRBJ2-2; TRBD2 matches at 8 bases. The length of the CDR3 is 14 residues. V trimming: 8 bases; J trimming: 3 bases; junction bases outside the gene matches: 5. Germline values: CDR1 MDHEN, CDR2 SYDVKM. CDR3 sequence: CASGAGDHTGELFF. The CDR3 DNA follows: TGTGCCAGCGGAGCGGGGGACCACACCGGGGAGCTGTTTTTT.

The chain is built from TRBV6-2 or TRBV6-3 and TRBJ1-1; TRBD1 is a possible D gene (6 bases). Germline values: CDR1 MNHEY, CDR2 SVGEGT. This CDR3 has 16 amino acids. With 2 bases removed from V and 3 bases from J, the gap between germline ends came to 16 bases. CDR3 DNA sequence: TGTGCCAGCAGTTACCAAGAAACAGGGTTGTACACTGAAGCTTTCTTT. Encoded protein: CASSYQETGLYTEAFF.

In this sample, this clone turned up a few times. The chain combines TRBV6-5 with TRBJ2-7, with D uncertain. Trimming cost V 0 bases and J 6 bases, with 9 bases left between them. Germline lookup yields CDR1 MNHEY and CDR2 SVGAGI. This CDR3 comprises 13 residues. CDR3 sequence: CASSYSTASEQYF. The CDR3 DNA reads TGTGCCAGCAGTTACTCTACAGCAAGCGAGCAGTACTTC.

The chain has TRBV19 and TRBJ1-2, with D unresolved. Trimming pared 3 bases from V and 4 bases from J, leaving 12 bases between. The CDR3 is 14 amino acids. The V gene's germline CDR1 is LNHDA and CDR2 SQIVND (reference sequence). In DNA, the CDR3 is TGTGCCAGTAGTATCACTCAGGCTTTCTATGGCTACACCTTC. The encoded protein is CASSITQAFYGYTF.

This chain links TRBV3-1 (or the pseudogene TRBV3-2) with TRBJ1-1; no reliable D call. V was cut by 4 bases and J by 1 base, with 16 bases left in between. Germline-derived CDR1 and CDR2 are LGHDT and YNNKEL (reference sequence). The CDR3 totals 16 residues. CDR3: CASSPIAGRGNTEAFF. In DNA, the CDR3 is TGTGCCAGCAGCCCAATCGCGGGCCGAGGGAACACTGAAGCTTTCTTT.